This T cell receptor beta chain appears in the sequencing data of a study of T cells after somatic rescue of genetic block. There are 18 residues in the CDR3. Trimming shortened V by 1 base and J by 3 bases, and 19 bases separated the two germline ends. Germline CDR1 is SGDLS and CDR2 is YYNGEE. The protocol was immunoSEQ multiplex PCR, while the TCRdb copy is restricted to in-frame clones and leaves out a portion. The data contain tens of thousands of clones, less than 95% of them singletons. The receptor's source is a man aged 35-49 years. The sequencing sample was made of peripheral blood mononuclear cells (PBMCs). The V and J genes are TRBV9 and TRBJ2-2; D is perhaps TRBD2 (6 bases). The CDR3 coding sequence is TGTGCCAGCAGCGTAAGGCCACCCGGGAGAGGCGACACCGGGGAGCTGTTTTTT. Residues: CASSVRPPGRGDTGELFF.